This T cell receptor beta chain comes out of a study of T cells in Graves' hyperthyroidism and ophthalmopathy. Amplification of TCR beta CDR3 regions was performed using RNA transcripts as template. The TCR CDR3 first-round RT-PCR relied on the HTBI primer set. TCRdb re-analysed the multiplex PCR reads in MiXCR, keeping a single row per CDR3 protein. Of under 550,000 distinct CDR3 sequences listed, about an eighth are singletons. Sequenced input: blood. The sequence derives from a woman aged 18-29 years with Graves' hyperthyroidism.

The CDR3 nucleotides read TGTGCCAGCACCCCGGAGGTAACAGTCTACGAGCAGTACTTC. It is translated as CASTPEVTVYEQYF. The chain combines TRBV2 with TRBJ2-7; a possible D gene is TRBD2 (5 bases). This CDR3 spans 14 amino acids. Trimming pared 7 bases from V and 3 bases from J, leaving 16 bases between. Germline CDR1 and CDR2: SNHLY and FYNNEI.